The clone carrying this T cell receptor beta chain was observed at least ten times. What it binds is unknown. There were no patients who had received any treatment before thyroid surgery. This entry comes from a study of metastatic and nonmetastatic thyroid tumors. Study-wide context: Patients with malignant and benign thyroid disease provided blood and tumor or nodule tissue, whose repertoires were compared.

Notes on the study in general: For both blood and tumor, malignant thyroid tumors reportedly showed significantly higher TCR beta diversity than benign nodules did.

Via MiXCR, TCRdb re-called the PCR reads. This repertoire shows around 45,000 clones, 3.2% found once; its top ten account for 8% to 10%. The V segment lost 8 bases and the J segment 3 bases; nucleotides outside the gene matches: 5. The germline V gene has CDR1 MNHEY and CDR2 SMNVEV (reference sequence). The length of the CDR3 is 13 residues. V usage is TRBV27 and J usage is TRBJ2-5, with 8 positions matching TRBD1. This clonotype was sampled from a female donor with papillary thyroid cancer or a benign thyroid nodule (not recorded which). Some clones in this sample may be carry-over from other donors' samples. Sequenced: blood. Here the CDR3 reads CASARQGKETQYF. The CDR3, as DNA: TGTGCCAGCGCACGACAGGGGAAAGAGACCCAGTACTTC.